This TCR beta chain was recorded in a study of T cell repertoires in cytomegalovirus infection. Overall study: Matching HLA type, along with CMV infection, was indicated by public TCR beta signatures.

TCRdb reprocessed the reads via MiXCR and lists one record per CDR3 protein. The sample records fewer than 1,000,000 distinct CDR3 sequences, around 32% being singletons. To note about this clonotype: Its antigen is not known.

The specimen comprised cultured CD8+ T cells from PBMCs, sampled from culture after CMV antigen stimulation. This sequence was found in a human donor in good health (CMV status not recorded). Some clones in this sample may be carry-over from other donors' samples.

This CDR3 reads CASSPVEQYV. DNA of the CDR3: TGTGCCAGCAGTCCCGTGGAACAGTACGTC. V usage is TRBV27 and J usage is TRBJ2-7; D call uncertain. V lost 5 bases to trimming and J lost 10 bases, with 9 bases between them. CDR3 size: 10 residues. Per germline, CDR1 MNHEY and CDR2 SMNVEV (reference sequence).